The rows below give T cell receptor beta chains drawn from one sample of a study of T cell responses to AZD1222 COVID-19 vaccine. Produced via immunoSEQ multiplex PCR; TCRdb's table is partial and in-frame only. The sample shows around 110,000 clones, roughly nine tenths of them seen only once. The specimen comprised peripheral blood, sampled on day 0 of AZD1222 vaccination. These receptors were taken from an adult in good health. Both conserved end residues are part of each CDR3. D genes are given only for firm matches. The size entry is marked missing in some rows and otherwise reads once, few, many or a size class.

TRBJ1-3 | TRBV10-3 | . | . | CAISTRGDTIYF | TGTGCCATCAGTACGAGGGGAGACACCATATATTTT
TRBJ1-2 | TRBV28 | . | . | CASSAPGPGGYTF | TGTGCCAGCAGTGCCCCGGGGCCCGGGGGCTACACCTTC
TRBJ1-4 | TRBV5-1 | TRBD1 | . | CASSFTGVEVEKLFF | TGCGCCAGCAGCTTTACAGGGGTCGAGGTTGAAAAACTGTTTTTT
TRBJ2-3 | TRBV6-4 | . | . | CASSPGLSTDTQYF | TGTGCCAGCAGTCCCGGGCTCTCCACAGATACGCAGTATTTT
TRBJ1-3 | TRBV6-5 | TRBD1 | . | CASSPGQGVGNTIYF | TGTGCCAGCAGCCCCGGACAGGGAGTAGGAAACACCATATATTTT
TRBJ1-1 | TRBV21-1 | . | . | CASSARRGRRTEAFF | TGTGCCAGCAGCGCCCGGAGGGGGCGCAGGACTGAAGCTTTCTTT
TRBJ2-3 | TRBV28 | TRBD2 | . | CASSLPAGGPDTQYF | TGTGCCAGCAGTCTCCCCGCGGGGGGGCCCGATACGCAGTATTTT
TRBJ1-1 | TRBV6-5 | . | . | CASSYSGDGISAFF | TGTGCCAGCAGTTACTCGGGGGACGGGATTTCGGCTTTCTTT
TRBJ1-3 | TRBV19 | . | . | CASRAHSSGNTIYF | TGTGCCAGTAGAGCTCATTCCTCTGGAAACACCATATATTTT
TRBJ1-5 | TRBV4-1 | TRBD1 | . | CASSQVTGGIGQPQHF | TGCGCCAGCAGCCAAGTTACAGGGGGAATAGGTCAGCCCCAGCATTTT
TRBJ1-1 | TRBV7-3 | TRBD1 | once | CASSLTRRGRDTEAFF | TGTGCCAGCAGCTTGACAAGAAGGGGGCGGGACACTGAAGCTTTCTTT
TRBJ2-2 | TRBV28 | . | . | CASSHYSAGELFF | TGTGCCAGCAGTCATTACAGTGCCGGGGAGCTGTTTTTT
TRBJ1-1 | TRBV29-1 | TRBD1 | . | CSVNTGGGTEAFF | TGCAGCGTCAACACAGGGGGCGGCACTGAAGCTTTCTTT
TRBJ1-4 | TRBV29-1 | . | once | CSVDRTGDEKLFF | TGCAGCGTTGACCGGACGGGAGATGAAAAACTGTTTTTT
TRBJ2-7 | TRBV5-1 | TRBD2 | . | CASSLTSGNREQYF | TGCGCCAGCAGCTTGACTAGCGGGAATAGGGAGCAGTACTTC
TRBJ2-4 | TRBV28 | TRBD2 | . | CASIESSGRAWDIQYF | TGTGCCAGCATCGAATCTAGCGGGAGGGCCTGGGACATTCAGTACTTC
TRBJ1-1 | TRBV20-1 | . | . | CSASGGRLNTEAFF | TGCAGTGCTAGTGGAGGACGGCTGAACACTGAAGCTTTCTTT
TRBJ1-1 | TRBV19 | . | . | CASTRPGGHTEAFF | TGTGCCAGTACCCGCCCTGGGGGGCACACTGAAGCTTTCTTT
TRBJ1-4 | TRBV9 | . | . | CASSVERGAREKLFF | TGTGCCAGCAGCGTAGAGCGGGGGGCGAGAGAAAAACTGTTTTTT
TRBJ1-2 | TRBV28 | TRBD1 | . | CASIRDRGYGYTF | TGTGCCAGTATTAGGGACAGGGGCTATGGCTACACCTTC
TRBJ1-2 | TRBV30 | . | . | CAWSVELLGYTF | TGTGCCTGGAGTGTGGAGCTACTTGGCTACACCTTC
TRBJ1-1 | TRBV4-1 | . | . | CASSQGQGIGTEAFF | TGCGCCAGCAGCCAGGGCCAGGGTATTGGCACTGAAGCTTTCTTT
TRBJ2-2 | TRBV29-1 | . | once | CSAGKDTGELFF | TGCAGCGCAGGGAAAGACACCGGGGAGCTGTTTTTT
TRBJ1-6 | TRBV25-1 | TRBD1 | . | CASSETTGESSPLHF | TGTGCCAGCAGTGAGACTACAGGGGAGAGCTCACCCCTCCACTTT
TRBJ1-3 | TRBV5-4 | TRBD1 | once | CASSQGQGPNSGNTIYF | TGTGCCAGCAGCCAGGGACAGGGGCCCAACTCTGGAAACACCATATATTTT
TRBJ1-4 | TRBV5-1 | . | . | CASSLGQDYEKLFF | TGCGCCAGCAGCTTGGGACAGGATTATGAAAAACTGTTTTTT
TRBJ2-7 | TRBV20-1 | TRBD1 | . | CSAGRDRFLYF | TGCAGTGCTGGGCGGGACAGGTTTCTGTACTTC
TRBJ2-7 | TRBV15 | TRBD2 | . | CATSRAVAGALVQYF | TGTGCCACCAGCAGAGCCGTAGCGGGAGCATTGGTGCAGTACTTC
TRBJ1-2 | TRBV13 | . | once | CASRAADPDGYTF | TGTGCCAGCAGGGCGGCCGACCCGGATGGCTACACCTTC
TRBJ2-1 | TRBV11-2 | TRBD2 | . | CASSPRTSGGDEQFF | TGTGCCAGCAGCCCCCGGACTAGCGGGGGAGATGAGCAGTTCTTC
TRBJ1-3 | TRBV28 | . | . | CATSTDSGNTIYF | TGTGCCACCAGTACGGACTCTGGAAACACCATATATTTT
TRBJ1-5 | TRBV15 | . | . | CATSRDIGGHQPQHF | TGTGCCACCAGCAGAGATATCGGGGGGCATCAGCCCCAGCATTTT
TRBJ1-2 | TRBV3-1/TRBV3-2 | . | . | CASSPPDGIYGYTF | TGTGCCAGCAGCCCACCCGACGGAATCTATGGCTACACCTTC
TRBJ1-3 | TRBV28 | . | . | CASSLYRGWAGNTIYF | TGTGCCAGCAGTTTATATCGGGGATGGGCTGGAAACACCATATATTTT
TRBJ1-2 | TRBV7-2 | . | few | CASWGRMGYTF | TGTGCCAGCTGGGGCAGGATGGGCTACACCTTC
TRBJ1-5 | TRBV19 | . | . | CASSRPVTGNPREQPQHF | TGTGCCAGTAGTAGACCGGTAACAGGTAACCCCAGGGAACAGCCCCAGCATTTT
TRBJ2-1 | TRBV7-3 | TRBD2 | . | CASSSPAGVVNEQFF | TGTGCCAGCAGCTCTCCAGCGGGAGTAGTAAATGAGCAGTTCTTC
TRBJ2-7 | TRBV24-1 | . | . | CATSDGGARLEQYF | TGTGCCACCAGTGATGGGGGGGCGCGACTCGAGCAGTACTTC
TRBJ1-5 | TRBV21-1 | . | . | CASSSRGQTLRTQHF | TGTGCCAGCAGCTCCCGTGGACAGACCCTACGAACCCAGCATTTT
TRBJ2-1 | TRBV5-1 | . | . | CASSDDGGLNEQFF | TGCGCCAGCAGCGACGACGGCGGACTCAATGAGCAGTTCTTC
TRBJ1-4 | TRBV4-1 | . | . | CASSQPQGGPNEKLFF | TGCGCCAGCAGCCAGCCCCAGGGCGGACCTAATGAAAAACTGTTTTTT
TRBJ2-4 | TRBV5-6 | TRBD2 | . | CASSPYSGGNIQYF | TGTGCCAGCAGCCCGTATTCGGGGGGAAACATTCAGTACTTC
TRBJ1-1 | TRBV11-2 | . | . | CASSFGAMNTEAFF | TGTGCCAGCAGCTTCGGGGCCATGAACACTGAAGCTTTCTTT
TRBJ1-2 | TRBV5-1 | TRBD1 | . | CASSLGAGGPYGYTF | TGCGCCAGCAGCTTGGGTGCAGGGGGACCCTATGGCTACACCTTC
TRBJ1-1 | TRBV29-1 | . | . | CSVAGDTGTEAFF | TGCAGCGTTGCTGGGGACACGGGCACTGAAGCTTTCTTT
TRBJ2-3 | TRBV19 | TRBD1 | . | CASSITGTGATDTQYF | TGTGCCAGTAGTATTACCGGGACAGGGGCGACAGATACGCAGTATTTT
TRBJ1-5 | TRBV19 | TRBD1 | . | CASRPSHRGPQPQHF | TGTGCCAGTAGACCTTCCCACAGGGGGCCTCAGCCCCAGCATTTT
TRBJ1-2 | TRBV7-8 | TRBD1 | once | CASSFHRQGGYTF | TGTGCCAGCAGCTTCCACAGACAGGGGGGCTACACCTTC
TRBJ1-5 | TRBV6-5 | . | . | CASSYSNRAGNQPQHF | TGTGCCAGCAGTTACTCGAACAGGGCTGGCAATCAGCCCCAGCATTTT